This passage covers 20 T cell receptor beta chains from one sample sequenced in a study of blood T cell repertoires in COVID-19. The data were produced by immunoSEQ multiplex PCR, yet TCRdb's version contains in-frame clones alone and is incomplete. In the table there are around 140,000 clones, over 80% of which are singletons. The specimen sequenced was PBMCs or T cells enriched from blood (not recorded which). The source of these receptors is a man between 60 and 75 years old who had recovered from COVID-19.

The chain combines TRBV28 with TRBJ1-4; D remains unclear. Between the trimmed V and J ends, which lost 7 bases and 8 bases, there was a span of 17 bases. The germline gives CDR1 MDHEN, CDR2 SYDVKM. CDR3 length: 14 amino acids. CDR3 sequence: CASTEERRLEKLFF. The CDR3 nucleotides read TGTGCCAGCACCGAAGAGAGGCGTTTGGAAAAACTGTTTTTT.

The CDR3 DNA sequence: TGTGCCAGCAGACTGACAGCGAATTCACCCCTCCACTTT. This encodes CASRLTANSPLHF. This rearrangement joins TRBV2 to TRBJ1-6, with D perhaps TRBD1 (5 bases). The CDR3 runs 13 residues. CDR1 SNHLY and CDR2 FYNNEI come from the germline V gene. V was pared by 6 bases and J by 7 bases, with 10 bases between. Based on the CDR3 plus reference TRBV2 and TRBJ1-6, the full variable domain is EPEVTQTPSHQVTQMGQEVILRCVPISNHLYFYWYRQILGQKVEFLVSFYNNEISEKSEIFDDQFSVERPDGSNFTLKIRSTKLEDSAMYFCASRLTANSPLHFGNGTRLTVT.

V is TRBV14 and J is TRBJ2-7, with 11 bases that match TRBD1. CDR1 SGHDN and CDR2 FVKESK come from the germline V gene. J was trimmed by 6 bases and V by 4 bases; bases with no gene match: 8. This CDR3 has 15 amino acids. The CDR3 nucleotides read TGTGCCAGCAGCCTTTGGACAGGGGGCGAGAGCGAGCAGTACTTC. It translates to CASSLWTGGESEQYF.

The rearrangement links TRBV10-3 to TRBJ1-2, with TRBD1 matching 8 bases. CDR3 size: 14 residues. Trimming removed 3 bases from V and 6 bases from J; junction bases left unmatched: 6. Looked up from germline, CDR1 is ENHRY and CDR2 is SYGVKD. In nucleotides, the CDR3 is TGTGCCATCAGTGACCAGGGGGCAAGCCATGGCTACACCTTC. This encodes CAISDQGASHGYTF.

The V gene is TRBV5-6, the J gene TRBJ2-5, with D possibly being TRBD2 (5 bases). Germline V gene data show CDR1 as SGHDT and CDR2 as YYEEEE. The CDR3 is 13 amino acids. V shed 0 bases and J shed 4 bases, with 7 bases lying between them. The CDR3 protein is CASSLAGIETQYF. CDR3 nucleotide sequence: TGTGCCAGCAGCTTGGCGGGGATAGAGACCCAGTACTTC. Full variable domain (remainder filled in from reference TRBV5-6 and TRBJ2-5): DAGVTQSPTHLIKTRGQQVTLRCSPKSGHDTVSWYQQALGQGPQFIFQYYEEEERQRGNFPDRFSGHQFPNYSSELNVNALLLGDSALYLCASSLAGIETQYFGPGTRLLVL.

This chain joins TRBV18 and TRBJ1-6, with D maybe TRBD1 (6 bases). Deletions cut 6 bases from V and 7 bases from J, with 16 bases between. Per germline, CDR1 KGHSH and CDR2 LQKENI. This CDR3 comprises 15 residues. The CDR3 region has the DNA TGTGCCAGCTCCTGGGGGCGGGTTGAGAATTCACCCCTCCACTTT. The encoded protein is CASSWGRVENSPLHF.

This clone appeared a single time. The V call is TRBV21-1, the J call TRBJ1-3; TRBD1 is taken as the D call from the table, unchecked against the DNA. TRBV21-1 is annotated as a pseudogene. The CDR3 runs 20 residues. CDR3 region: CASSKARTGTLILSGNTIYF. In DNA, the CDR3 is TGTGCCAGCAGCAAAGCGCGGACAGGGACCCTAATTCTCTCTGGAAACACCATATATTTT.

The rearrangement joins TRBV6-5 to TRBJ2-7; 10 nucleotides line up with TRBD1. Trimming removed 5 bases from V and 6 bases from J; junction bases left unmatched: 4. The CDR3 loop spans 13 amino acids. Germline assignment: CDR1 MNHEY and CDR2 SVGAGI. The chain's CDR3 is CASSTDRGSEQYF. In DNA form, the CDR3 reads TGTGCCAGCAGTACGGACAGGGGGAGCGAGCAGTACTTC.

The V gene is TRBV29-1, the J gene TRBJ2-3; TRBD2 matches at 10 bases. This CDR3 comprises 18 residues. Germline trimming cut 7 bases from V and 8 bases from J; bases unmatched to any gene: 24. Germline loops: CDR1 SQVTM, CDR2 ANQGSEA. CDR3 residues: CSAGGPLKASGRASTQYF. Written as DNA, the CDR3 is TGCAGCGCCGGCGGGCCCCTAAAGGCGAGCGGGAGGGCCTCTACGCAGTATTTT.

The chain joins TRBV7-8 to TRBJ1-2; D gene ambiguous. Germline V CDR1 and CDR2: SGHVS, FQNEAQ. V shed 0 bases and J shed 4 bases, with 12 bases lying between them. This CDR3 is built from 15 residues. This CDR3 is CASSLARDGGYGYTF. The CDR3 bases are TGTGCCAGCAGCTTAGCGAGAGACGGAGGCTATGGCTACACCTTC.

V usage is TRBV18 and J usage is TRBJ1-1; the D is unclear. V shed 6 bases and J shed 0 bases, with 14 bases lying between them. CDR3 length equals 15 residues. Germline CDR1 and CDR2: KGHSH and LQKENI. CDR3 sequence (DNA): TGTGCCAGCTCGCCGAGTCAGCGCTTGAACACTGAAGCTTTCTTT. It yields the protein CASSPSQRLNTEAFF.

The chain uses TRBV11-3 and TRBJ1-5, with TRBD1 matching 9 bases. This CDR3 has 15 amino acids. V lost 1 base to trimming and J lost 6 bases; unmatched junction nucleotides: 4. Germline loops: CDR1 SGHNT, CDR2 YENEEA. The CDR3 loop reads CASSLGDREGQPQHF. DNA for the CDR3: TGTGCCAGCAGCTTAGGGGACAGGGAGGGTCAGCCCCAGCATTTT.

The CDR3 nucleotides are TGTGCCAGCAGTCAACAAGGACAGGGAGCCTATGGCTACACCTTC. This translates into CASSQQGQGAYGYTF. The chain couples TRBV6-5 to TRBJ1-2; 8 nucleotides align to TRBD1. The CDR3 consists of 15 residues. Germline V gene lookup returns CDR1 MNHEY and CDR2 SVGAGI. J lost 4 bases, V lost 5 bases, and 9 bases had no gene match.

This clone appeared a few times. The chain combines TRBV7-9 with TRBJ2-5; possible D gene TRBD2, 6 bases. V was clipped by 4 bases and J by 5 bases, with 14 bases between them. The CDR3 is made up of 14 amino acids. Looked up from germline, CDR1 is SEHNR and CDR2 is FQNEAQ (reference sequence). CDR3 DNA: TGTGCCAGCAGCTCCCTGGGCGGGGTGGAGACCCAGTACTTC. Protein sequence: CASSSLGGVETQYF. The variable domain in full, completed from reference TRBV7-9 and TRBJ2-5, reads DTGVSQNPRHKITKRGQNVTFRCDPISEHNRLYWYRQTLGQGPEFLTYFQNEAQLEKSRLLSDRFSAERPKGSFSTLEIQRTEQGDSAMYLCASSSLGGVETQYFGPGTRLLVL.

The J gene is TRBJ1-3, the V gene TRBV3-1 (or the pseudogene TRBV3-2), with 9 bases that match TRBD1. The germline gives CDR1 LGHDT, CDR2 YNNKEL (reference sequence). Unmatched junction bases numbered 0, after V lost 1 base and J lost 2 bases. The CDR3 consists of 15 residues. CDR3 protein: CASSQGTGAGNTIYF. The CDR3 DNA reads TGTGCCAGCAGCCAAGGGACAGGGGCTGGAAACACCATATATTTT.

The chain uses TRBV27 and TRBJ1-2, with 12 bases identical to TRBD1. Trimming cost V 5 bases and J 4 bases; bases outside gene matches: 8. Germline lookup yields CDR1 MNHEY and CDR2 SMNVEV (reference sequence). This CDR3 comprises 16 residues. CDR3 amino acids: CASSKAGTGGLYGYTF. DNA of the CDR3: TGTGCCAGCAGTAAAGCCGGGACAGGGGGCCTCTATGGCTACACCTTC.

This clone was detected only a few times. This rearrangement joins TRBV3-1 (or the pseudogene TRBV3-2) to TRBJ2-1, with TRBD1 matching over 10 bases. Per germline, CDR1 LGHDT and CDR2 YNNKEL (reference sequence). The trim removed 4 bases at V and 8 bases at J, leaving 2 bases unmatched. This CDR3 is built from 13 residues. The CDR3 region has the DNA TGTGCCAGCAGCCCGACAGGGGGCTATGAGCAGTTCTTC. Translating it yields CASSPTGGYEQFF.

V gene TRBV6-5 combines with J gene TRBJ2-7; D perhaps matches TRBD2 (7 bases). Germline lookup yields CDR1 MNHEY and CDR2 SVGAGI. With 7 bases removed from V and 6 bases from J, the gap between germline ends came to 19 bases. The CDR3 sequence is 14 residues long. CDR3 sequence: CASTPPGGRSEQYF. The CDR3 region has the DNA TGTGCCAGCACCCCCCCCGGGGGGCGCTCCGAGCAGTACTTC.

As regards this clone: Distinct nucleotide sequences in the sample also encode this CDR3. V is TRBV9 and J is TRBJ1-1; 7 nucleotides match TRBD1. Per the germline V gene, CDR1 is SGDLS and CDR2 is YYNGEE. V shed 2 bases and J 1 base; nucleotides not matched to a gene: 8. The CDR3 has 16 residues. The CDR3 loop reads CASSVGHRGGNTEAFF. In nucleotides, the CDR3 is TGTGCCAGCAGCGTCGGTCACAGGGGAGGGAACACTGAAGCTTTCTTT. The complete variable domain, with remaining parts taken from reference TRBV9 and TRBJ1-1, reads DSGVTQTPKHLITATGQRVTLRCSPRSGDLSVYWYQQSLDQGLQFLIQYYNGEERAKGNILERFSAQQFPDLHSELNLSSLELGDSALYFCASSVGHRGGNTEAFFGQGTRLTVV.

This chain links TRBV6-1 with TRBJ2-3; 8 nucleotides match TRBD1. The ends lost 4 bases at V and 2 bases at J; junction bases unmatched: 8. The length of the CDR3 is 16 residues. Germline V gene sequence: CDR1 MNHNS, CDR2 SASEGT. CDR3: CASSGERGQATDTQYF. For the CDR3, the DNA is TGTGCCAGCAGTGGGGAAAGGGGACAGGCCACAGATACGCAGTATTTT.